Sequencing of this T cell receptor (beta chain) was carried out in a study of T cell responses to AZD1222 COVID-19 vaccine (dated by TCRdb to the early 2020s). Looking at the study overall: AZD1222 recipients with second doses at about 4 weeks or about 12 weeks were pooled, because spike-specific TCR depth and breadth did not differ between schedules. TCR sequencing was performed for more than 230 trial participants, of whom about 200 were given two doses of AZD1222 and 26 were given two doses of MenACWY control vaccine. Trial participants were enrolled by age into subgroups of 18-55, 56-69 and 70-plus years, and roughly 150, 30 and 60 TCR-sequenced participants, respectively, were included in these subgroups.

Summary of the overall study and its limitations: Reportedly, almost half of the unique spike-specific TCRs recognized epitopes lying outside the regions that are mutated in the B.1.351 and B.1.1.7 variants. Only a handful of AZD1222 recipients were SARS-CoV-2 seropositive at baseline, limiting conclusions about previously exposed vaccinees. Vaccine-associated CD4 TCRs spanned the whole spike protein, with dominant responses in regions 160-218 and 743-854. Because no samples from the day 14 peak response were available, repertoires could be characterized only after the peak T cell response. Spike-specific TCR breadth and depth rose significantly after two AZD1222 doses compared with day 0 and with MenACWY recipients. In the small 56-69-year group, the increase in depth fell short of significance, most likely because of low power. Participants were mostly white British, with more females than males. The authors suggested clonal diversity may have been underestimated.

The CDR3 regions of human TCRbeta chains were analyzed by immunosequencing. Per the original workflow: TCRs in the repertoires were matched against a reference library of SARS-CoV-2-specific TCRs that had been generated with the MIRA antigen-specificity platform. Breadth was defined as the fraction of unique TCRs that were SARS-CoV-2-associated. Depth was defined as the fraction of total T cells that were SARS-CoV-2-associated. Using the MIRA data, each spike-specific TCR was assigned both to the spike region to which the TCR was reactive and to a CD4 or CD8 class. Log10-transformed breadth and depth values were compared by one-way ANOVA with Sidak's multiple comparisons tests. TCRdb re-hosts the immuneACCESS table, in-frame sequences only. Its copies lack some clones; in the studies checked, an unresolved V gene accounts for under half of them, and the cause for the rest is not known. V, J and clone size reflect that table, while D and trimming were determined from the DNA. Counted in this sample were some 120,000 clones; 90% of them appeared once. About 7% of the sample is in the top ten clones.

Points on this clone: No antigen is known for it. Base qualities are not provided; no much larger clone lies one nucleotide away.

The sample's time point label, decoded: baseline before first vaccination. Vaccinee samples came from UK trials COV001 and COV002, including a single-blind randomized controlled phase 2/3 trial of AZD1222 (ChAdOx1 nCoV-19) in healthy adults. Trial participant PBMC samples were collected at day 0 and day 28 after the second dose for TCRbeta chain sequencing. The origin of this receptor is an adult in good health. Material: peripheral blood, obtained on day 0 of AZD1222 vaccination.

The sequenced DNA is TGTGCCAGCAGCAGACAACGCGGCGGGGAGCTGTTTTTT. Its protein product is CASSRQRGGELFF. The chain uses TRBV28 and TRBJ2-2; no confident D gene assignment can be made. From its cysteine to its phenylalanine, the CDR3 spans 13 amino acids. CDR3 DNA is the only sequence kept; it has 39 bases, read in frame from the first base. CDR1 and CDR2 were assigned from the germline V gene as MDHEN and SYDVKM. V sheds 6 bases and J sheds 7 bases, leaving 12 bases between their ends.